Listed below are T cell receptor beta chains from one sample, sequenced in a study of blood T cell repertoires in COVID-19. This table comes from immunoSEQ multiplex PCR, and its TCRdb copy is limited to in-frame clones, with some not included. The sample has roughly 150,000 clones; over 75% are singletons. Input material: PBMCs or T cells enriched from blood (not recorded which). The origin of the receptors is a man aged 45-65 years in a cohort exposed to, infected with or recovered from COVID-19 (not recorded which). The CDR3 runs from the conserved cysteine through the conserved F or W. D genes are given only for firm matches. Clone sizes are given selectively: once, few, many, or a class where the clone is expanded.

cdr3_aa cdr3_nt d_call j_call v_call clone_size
CASSPGGGTYNEQFF TGTGCCAGCTCACCCGGCGGGGGCACCTACAATGAGCAGTTCTTC - TRBJ2-1 TRBV18 -
CAWILSSGPQHF TGTGCCTGGATCCTCTCGAGCGGGCCCCAGCATTTT - TRBJ1-5 TRBV30 -
CASSPPVGGTANYGYTF TGTGCCAGCTCACCACCGGTTGGCGGGACAGCAAACTATGGCTACACCTTC TRBD1 TRBJ1-2 TRBV18 -
CASRSGENQPQHF TGTGCCAGCAGGTCGGGGGAGAATCAGCCCCAGCATTTT - TRBJ1-5 TRBV2 -
CASSFSGDSTDTQYF TGTGCCAGCAGCTTTAGCGGGGATAGCACAGATACGCAGTATTTT TRBD2 TRBJ2-3 TRBV5-8 once
CASKEGPLTEAFF TGTGCCAGTAAAGAGGGCCCATTAACTGAAGCTTTCTTT - TRBJ1-1 TRBV19 -
CASSLRGLREQYF TGTGCCAGCAGTTTAAGGGGGCTTCGCGAGCAGTACTTC TRBD1 TRBJ2-7 TRBV27 -
CAIPPGGLSNQPQHF TGTGCCATTCCTCCTGGGGGCCTTAGCAATCAGCCCCAGCATTTT - TRBJ1-5 TRBV10-3 -
CASSPNRDEAFF TGTGCCAGCAGCCCCAACAGGGACGAAGCTTTCTTT - TRBJ1-1 TRBV12-3/TRBV12-4 -
CASGLSPGGSYNEQFF TGTGCTAGTGGTTTGTCACCGGGGGGCTCCTACAATGAGCAGTTCTTC TRBD2 TRBJ2-1 TRBV12-5 -
CASSFSAITSTDTQYF TGTGCCAGCAGCTTTTCTGCAATTACTAGCACAGATACGCAGTATTTT - TRBJ2-3 TRBV11-2 -
CASSRGQGDYEQYF TGTGCCAGTAGTAGAGGACAGGGGGACTACGAGCAGTACTTC TRBD1 TRBJ2-7 TRBV19 -
CASSPSAGGTDTQYF TGTGCCAGCAGCCCCTCGGCGGGGGGCACAGATACGCAGTATTTT TRBD2 TRBJ2-3 TRBV3-1/TRBV3-2 -
CATGLAGGINNEQFF TGCGCCACCGGACTAGCGGGGGGGATAAACAATGAGCAGTTCTTC TRBD2 TRBJ2-1 TRBV10-2 -
CASSLGGSSGNTIYF TGTGCCAGCAGCTTAGGTGGCAGCTCTGGAAACACCATATATTTT - TRBJ1-3 TRBV11-2 -
CASSSPGGGDNEQFF TGTGCCAGCAGTTCCCCCGGCGGGGGTGATAATGAGCAGTTCTTC TRBD2 TRBJ2-1 TRBV6-5 once
CASSQGTSGGYTDTQYF TGCGCCAGCAGCCAAGGGACTAGCGGGGGGTACACAGATACGCAGTATTTT TRBD2 TRBJ2-3 TRBV4-3 -
CASSLTKTSGRAGDTQYF TGTGCCAGCAGCTTAACGAAGACTAGCGGGAGGGCCGGGGATACGCAGTATTTT TRBD2 TRBJ2-3 TRBV7-3 -
CASSGQVAYEQYF TGTGCCAGCAGCGGACAGGTCGCCTACGAGCAGTACTTC - TRBJ2-7 TRBV9 -
CASTPTGTSYSNQPQHF TGTGCCAGCACCCCCACCGGGACATCTTATAGCAATCAGCCCCAGCATTTT - TRBJ1-5 TRBV27 -
CASSLTGGQFEEQFF TGTGCCAGCAGCTTAACGGGGGGACAGTTCGAGGAGCAGTTCTTC - TRBJ2-1 TRBV7-3 -
CASSLGGSPYQETQYF TGTGCCAGCAGCTTGGGGGGCTCCCCGTACCAAGAGACCCAGTACTTC - TRBJ2-5 TRBV5-6 -
CASSQDPGPGAQYF TGTGCCAGCAGCCAAGATCCGGGGCCGGGGGCCCAGTACTTC - TRBJ2-5 TRBV3-1/TRBV3-2 -
CASSQGTGSEAFF TGCGCCAGCAGCCAAGGGACTGGCTCTGAAGCTTTCTTT - TRBJ1-1 TRBV5-1 -
CASSLSGTGDDTQYF TGTGCCAGCAGTTTATCCGGGACAGGAGACGATACGCAGTATTTT TRBD1 TRBJ2-3 TRBV28 -
CASSLEPPYEQYF TGTGCCAGCAGCTTGGAGCCTCCCTACGAGCAGTACTTC - TRBJ2-7 TRBV7-2 -
CASSPGLAVSYEQYF TGTGCCAGCAGCCCCGGACTAGCGGTCTCCTACGAGCAGTACTTC TRBD2 TRBJ2-7 TRBV9 -
CVDRVYNEQFF TGTGTGGACAGGGTTTACAATGAGCAGTTCTTC TRBD1 TRBJ2-1 TRBV6-4 -
CASSSDRGNTEAFF TGTGCCAGCAGTTCGGACAGAGGGAACACTGAAGCTTTCTTT - TRBJ1-1 TRBV6-5 -
CASSGGQRMNTEAFF TGTGCCAGCAGCGGGGGACAGCGGATGAACACTGAAGCTTTCTTT TRBD1 TRBJ1-1 TRBV9 -
CASSPLAGAFEQYF TGTGCCAGCAGCCCGCTAGCGGGAGCGTTCGAGCAGTACTTC TRBD2 TRBJ2-7 TRBV5-6 -
CASSERTGGPAEAFF TGCGCCAGCAGCGAAAGGACAGGAGGGCCAGCCGAAGCTTTCTTT TRBD1 TRBJ1-1 TRBV5-1 -
CASSQDRGAYNEQFF TGTGCCAGCAGCCAAGACCGGGGGGCCTACAATGAGCAGTTCTTC TRBD2 TRBJ2-1 TRBV4-2 -
CASSSPGLLSSYNEQFF TGTGCCAGTAGTAGTCCGGGACTTCTGAGCTCCTACAATGAGCAGTTCTTC - TRBJ2-1 TRBV19 -
CASSSQGYSDYGYTF TGTGCCAGCAGTTCACAGGGTTATTCAGACTATGGCTACACCTTC - TRBJ1-2 TRBV6-5 -
CASSLIPQGSNEQFF TGTGCCAGCAGCTTAATCCCACAGGGAAGCAATGAGCAGTTCTTC - TRBJ2-1 TRBV7-2 -
CASSKAPGSLLNYGYTF TGTGCCAGCAGCAAAGCTCCGGGATCCCTCCTCAACTATGGCTACACCTTC - TRBJ1-2 TRBV21-1 -
CASSSGLAGVTDTQYF TGTGCCAGCAGCTCTGGACTAGCGGGAGTCACAGATACGCAGTATTTT TRBD2 TRBJ2-3 TRBV5-6 once
CATSRDSVLAGGGGYEQFF TGTGCCACCAGCAGAGATTCGGTACTAGCGGGGGGTGGAGGCTATGAGCAGTTCTTC TRBD2 TRBJ2-1 TRBV15 few
CASSFRDRGLGGYTF TGTGCCAGCAGCTTCCGGGACAGGGGGCTTGGGGGCTACACCTTC TRBD1 TRBJ1-2 TRBV7-9 -
CASQIQGLGNQPQHF TGTGCCAGTCAGATTCAGGGGTTAGGCAATCAGCCCCAGCATTTT - TRBJ1-5 TRBV19 few
CASSSEAVDSPLHF TGCGCCAGCAGCTCAGAGGCCGTGGATTCACCCCTCCACTTT - TRBJ1-6 TRBV5-1 -
CASSRYSGTGSGDTQYF TGCGCCAGCAGCCGTTATTCCGGGACAGGGTCAGGAGATACGCAGTATTTT TRBD1 TRBJ2-3 TRBV4-3 -
CASSLVAGGDDNKETQYF TGTGCCAGCAGCTTAGTCGCAGGGGGCGACGACAACAAAGAGACCCAGTACTTC TRBD1 TRBJ2-5 TRBV7-8 once
CASSVGLEYEQYF TGCGCCAGCAGCGTAGGACTTGAGTACGAGCAGTACTTC - TRBJ2-7 TRBV5-1 -
CASSQEVSASPDTQYF TGTGCCAGCAGCCAAGAAGTCTCCGCTAGCCCAGATACGCAGTATTTT - TRBJ2-3 TRBV3-1/TRBV3-2 -
CASSQGPGSGANVLTF TGCGCCAGCAGCCAAGGCCCTGGTAGTGGGGCCAACGTCCTGACTTTC - TRBJ2-6 TRBV4-1 -
CASSDPSREPNYGYTF TGCGCCAGCAGTGACCCGTCCAGGGAACCTAACTATGGCTACACCTTC - TRBJ1-2 TRBV10-2 -
CASSQAGLSRETQYF TGTGCCAGCAGCCAGGCCGGACTATCTCGAGAGACCCAGTACTTC - TRBJ2-5 TRBV14 -
CASSPTSGGRREQYF TGTGCCAGCAGCCCGACTAGCGGGGGACGTAGAGAGCAGTACTTC TRBD2 TRBJ2-7 TRBV7-9 once
CASSSDRSSGNTIYF TGTGCCAGCTCATCCGACAGGTCCTCTGGAAACACCATATATTTT - TRBJ1-3 TRBV18 -
CASRPGNYGYTF TGTGCCAGCCGTCCCGGGAACTATGGCTACACCTTC - TRBJ1-2 TRBV2 -
CAISEASGSTGTQYF TGTGCCATCTCTGAGGCTAGCGGGAGTACGGGGACCCAGTACTTC TRBD2 TRBJ2-5 TRBV10-3 -
CASSPRGQSSPLHF TGTGCCAGCAGCCCCAGGGGGCAAAGTTCACCCCTCCACTTT TRBD1 TRBJ1-6 TRBV2 -
CASSGTRGGTGETLTDTQYF TGTGCCAGCAGCGGAACGCGGGGAGGGACAGGGGAGACTCTCACAGATACGCAGTATTTT TRBD1 TRBJ2-3 TRBV9 -
CAISELEGGWDYGYTF TGTGCCATCAGTGAGTTAGAAGGGGGTTGGGACTATGGCTACACCTTC - TRBJ1-2 TRBV10-3 -
CASSLKRGGGETQYF TGTGCCAGCAGCCTGAAGCGGGGGGGCGGGGAGACCCAGTACTTC TRBD2 TRBJ2-5 TRBV7-2 -
CASSQYPRDNTDTQYF TGTGCCAGCAGCCAATACCCCCGGGATAATACAGATACGCAGTATTTT - TRBJ2-3 TRBV14 -
CASRDVSRGAFF TGCGCCAGCAGGGACGTGTCCCGGGGGGCTTTCTTT - TRBJ1-1 TRBV5-1 -
CSVALTTGTSGSYEQYF TGCAGCGTCGCTCTAACCACCGGGACTAGCGGATCCTACGAGCAGTACTTC TRBD2 TRBJ2-7 TRBV29-1 -